This T cell receptor (beta chain) was recorded in a study of CD8+CD57+ T cells in acquired aplastic anemia. Trimming left V 3 bases short and J 14 bases short, with 23 bases between. The CDR3 runs 14 residues. Germline assignment: CDR1 SGDLS and CDR2 YYNGEE. Genomic DNA, the template, was used for profiling of the TCR beta VDJ and CDR3. TCRdb fed the reads into MiXCR, producing one record per CDR3 protein. Here the sample spans a few hundred thousand distinct CDR3 sequences, around 68% being singletons. Sequenced material: sorted CD4+, CD8+, or CD8+CD57+ T cells (not recorded which) from PBMCs. V is TRBV9 and J is TRBJ1-1; D is unresolved. This receptor was obtained from a human donor in good health, serving as a control. The CDR3 region has the DNA TGTGCCAGCAGCGACTCGGCCAGCGCCTACGAGCAGTTCTTT. Translation: CASSDSASAYEQFF.